The sequence of this T cell receptor beta chain was determined in a study of blood T cell repertoires in COVID-19. Study in general: Samples came from the United States, Italy and Spain, spanning acute and convalescent COVID-19. The cDNA or gDNA used as material had been derived from T cells, B-cell-depleted T cells, or PBMCs.

V gave up 10 bases and J gave up 2 bases; unmatched junction bases: 8. The CDR3 has 14 residues. Germline values: CDR1 MDHEN, CDR2 SYDVKM. As originally analysed: How many nucleated cells were present was estimated from reference gene primer amplification. Generated by immunoSEQ multiplex PCR, the TCRdb table keeps only in-frame clones and is missing some. That table is the source of V, J and clone size, and D and trimming were worked out from the DNA. This sample has 150,000 to 200,000 clones, with over 75% found just once. Sequencing input: peripheral blood. The V gene is TRBV28, the J gene TRBJ1-5; 7 bases are a match to TRBD1. This clonotype was sampled from a man aged 45 to 65 with acute or convalescent COVID-19. CDR3 amino acids: CATIETGRNQPQHF. The CDR3 region has the DNA TGTGCCACCATAGAGACAGGGCGCAATCAGCCCCAGCATTTT.